Reported below is one T cell receptor (beta chain). Its specificity is not known. These data are taken from a study of type 1 regulatory T cells. Notes on the study in general: Type 1 regulatory T cells had a more restricted TCR repertoire than non-type 1 regulatory T cells.

TCRdb ran MiXCR on the reads and lists one entry per CDR3 protein. The profile shows under 75,000 distinct CDR3 sequences, less than 25% of them singletons. CDR3 length equals 16 residues. The germline V gene encodes CDR1 SGHRS and CDR2 YFSETQ. After removal of 4 bases from V and 5 bases from J, the junction contained 9 bases not matched to a gene. Sequencing was performed on cultured type 1 regulatory T (Tr1) cells, either the whole culture or a sorted fraction (not recorded which). This TCR came from a human donor in good health. This chain uses TRBV5-1 with TRBJ2-7, with 13 bases fitting TRBD2. CDR3 residues: CASSPGTSGRANEQYF. The CDR3 DNA reads TGCGCCAGCAGCCCCGGAACTAGCGGGAGGGCGAACGAGCAGTACTTC.